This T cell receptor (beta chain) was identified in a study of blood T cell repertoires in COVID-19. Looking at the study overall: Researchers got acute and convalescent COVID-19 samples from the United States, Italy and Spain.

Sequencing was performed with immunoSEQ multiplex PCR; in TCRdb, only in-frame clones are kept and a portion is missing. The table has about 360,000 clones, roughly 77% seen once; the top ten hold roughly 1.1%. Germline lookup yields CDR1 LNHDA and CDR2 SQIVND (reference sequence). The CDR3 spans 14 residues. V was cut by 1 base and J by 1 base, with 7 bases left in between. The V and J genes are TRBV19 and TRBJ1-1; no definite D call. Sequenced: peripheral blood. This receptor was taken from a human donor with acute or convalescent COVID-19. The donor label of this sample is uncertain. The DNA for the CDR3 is TGTGCCAGTAGTATAGGGCCGAAGAACACTGAAGCTTTCTTT. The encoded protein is CASSIGPKNTEAFF.